These 29 T cell receptor beta chains share one sample of origin, sequenced in a study of technical replicates of blood from a handful of donors. The repertoire was sequenced with immunoSEQ multiplex PCR; TCRdb's copy has only in-frame clones and lacks some. The sample has almost 70,000 clones, about 90% seen once. What was sequenced was T cells isolated from PBMCs. The receptors were sampled from a human donor in good health.

The CDR3: CASSPRLAGVTDEQFF. The CDR3 DNA is TGCGCCAGCAGCCCGAGACTAGCGGGCGTTACTGATGAGCAGTTCTTC. This sequence joins TRBV4-1 and TRBJ2-1, with 10 bases matching TRBD2. This CDR3 contains 16 residues. Germline CDR1 is MGHRA and CDR2 is YSYEKL. Trimming took 4 bases from V and 8 from J; bases not matched to a gene: 11.

This clone was counted a single time. DNA for the CDR3: TGTGCCAGCAGCTTAGAGGTCGGGTATTACTACGAGCAGTACTTC. It encodes CASSLEVGYYYEQYF. The chain combines TRBV11-2 with TRBJ2-7; D is unresolved. The CDR3 length is 15 residues. With 0 bases removed from V and 3 bases from J, the gap between germline ends came to 12 bases. The germline gives CDR1 SGHAT, CDR2 FQNNGV. The variable domain in full, with the rest retrieved from reference TRBV11-2 and TRBJ2-7, is EAGVAQSPRYKIIEKRQSVAFWCNPISGHATLYWYQQILGQGPKLLIQFQNNGVVDDSQLPKDRFSAERLKGVDSTLKIQPAKLEDSAVYLCASSLEVGYYYEQYFGPGTRLTVT.

This clone was seen once. The genes are TRBV7-6 and TRBJ2-7; 9 bases agree with TRBD2. The length of the CDR3 is 16 residues. Germline V gives CDR1 SGHVS, CDR2 FNYEAQ. The trim removed 1 base at V and 2 bases at J, leaving 6 bases unmatched. CDR3 DNA sequence: TGTGCCAGCAGCTTAGGTCCTAGCGGGACTACCTACGAGCAGTACTTC. This encodes CASSLGPSGTTYEQYF.

This chain joins TRBV5-6 and TRBJ1-2; no reliable D call. CDR3 length equals 14 residues. The ends were cut back, 0 bases at V and 7 bases at J, with 13 bases in the middle. The germline V gene encodes CDR1 SGHDT and CDR2 YYEEEE. The CDR3 coding sequence is TGTGCCAGCAGCTTGGCCGGACTACCTGGTGGCTACACCTTC. Translating gives CASSLAGLPGGYTF.

V gene TRBV27 combines with J gene TRBJ1-4; 9 positions match TRBD1. The V gene's germline CDR1 is MNHEY and CDR2 SMNVEV (reference sequence). The CDR3 is 16 amino acids. V was pared by 5 bases and J by 8 bases, with 12 bases of the junction left unmatched. DNA of the CDR3: TGTGCCAGCAGTCGGGACAGGGTAGGAATTTTGGAAAAACTGTTTTTT. This codes for CASSRDRVGILEKLFF.

The rearrangement joins TRBV4-1 to TRBJ2-4; 7 nucleotides align to TRBD2. Germline V gene sequence: CDR1 MGHRA, CDR2 YSYEKL. The length of the CDR3 is 11 residues. V dropped 3 bases and J dropped 15; count of bases not matched to a gene: 5. The CDR3 nucleotides read TGCGCCAGCAGCCATGGACTAGGTCTGTACTTC. This translates into CASSHGLGLYF.

CDR3 residues: CASSQVLSRLAAEQYF. CDR3 coding DNA: TGTGCCAGCAGCCAAGTTCTGTCTCGGCTAGCGGCCGAGCAGTACTTC. The J gene is TRBJ2-7, the V gene TRBV4-2; 7 bases match TRBD2. Germline CDR1 LGHNA, CDR2 YNFKEQ. This CDR3 spans 16 amino acids. V was clipped by 1 base and J by 6 bases; unmatched bases: 12.

The V and J genes are TRBV10-2 and TRBJ2-1; 8 bases fit TRBD2. The CDR3 is made up of 14 amino acids. Germline CDR1 and CDR2: WSHSY and SAAADI. Trimming took 5 bases from V and 4 from J; bases not matched to a gene: 4. The CDR3 loop reads CASSPAGGYNEQFF. In nucleotides, the CDR3 is TGCGCCAGCAGTCCGGCGGGAGGATACAATGAGCAGTTCTTC.

This chain links TRBV30 with TRBJ1-1; tentatively, D is TRBD1 (6 bases). Trimming took off 5 bases at V and 6 bases at J, with 13 bases between the two ends. The CDR3 has 12 residues. Germline CDR1 GTSNPN, CDR2 SVGIG (reference sequence). CDR3 residues: CAWGPQGSEAFF. CDR3 DNA sequence: TGTGCCTGGGGGCCTCAGGGGTCTGAAGCTTTCTTT.

This clone was counted between two and nine times. The CDR3 loop reads CASSRTGGDTEAFF. CDR3 coding DNA: TGTGCCAGCAGTAGGACCGGGGGGGACACTGAAGCTTTCTTT. The J gene is TRBJ1-1, the V gene TRBV28, with D possibly matching TRBD1 (5 bases). The V gene lost 5 bases and the J gene lost 3 bases, with 13 bases spanning the gap. Germline V lookup: CDR1 MDHEN, CDR2 SYDVKM. CDR3 size: 14 residues.

The J gene is TRBJ2-2, the V gene TRBV11-2; the match to TRBD1 covers 10 bases. The CDR3 contains 16 residues. V lost 5 bases, J lost 5 bases, and 8 bases stayed unmatched. The germline gives CDR1 SGHAT, CDR2 FQNNGV. CDR3: CASSPRQGALTGELFF. The CDR3 coding sequence is TGTGCCAGCAGCCCAAGACAGGGGGCGCTGACCGGGGAGCTGTTTTTT.

V usage is TRBV18 and J usage is TRBJ1-1; D unclear. Between the trimmed V and J ends, which lost 1 base and 6 bases, there was a span of 6 bases. This CDR3 has 12 residues. The germline CDR1 and CDR2 sequences are KGHSH and LQKENI. The CDR3: CASSPRGSEAFF. CDR3 coding DNA: TGTGCCAGCTCACCACGAGGCTCTGAAGCTTTCTTT.

The V and J genes are TRBV5-4 and TRBJ1-2, with D hard to call. CDR3 length equals 13 residues. Germline V gives CDR1 SGHNT, CDR2 YYREEE (reference sequence). V was clipped by 0 bases and J by 6 bases, with 9 bases between them. CDR3 nucleotides: TGTGCCAGCAGCTTGGCCGCGGGGAATGGCTACACCTTC. Protein product: CASSLAAGNGYTF.

This chain links TRBV11-3 with TRBJ2-7; D may be TRBD1 (6 bases). The V end lost 3 bases, the J end lost 4 bases, and 7 bases lay between the germline ends. Germline CDR1 is SGHNT and CDR2 is YENEEA. The CDR3 has 12 amino acids. CDR3 sequence: CASSFTGYEQYF. CDR3 sequence (DNA): TGTGCCAGCAGCTTTACAGGGTACGAGCAGTACTTC.

The chain is built from TRBV6-1 and TRBJ2-1; the match to TRBD2 covers 9 bases. With 2 bases clipped from V and 6 bases from J, the junction kept 8 bases outside the gene matches. The CDR3 is 16 residues long. Germline V gene sequence: CDR1 MNHNS, CDR2 SASEGT. CDR3 nucleotides: TGTGCCAGCAGTGAAATAGCGGGAGTCTCACCCAATGAGCAGTTCTTC. It is translated as CASSEIAGVSPNEQFF.

This chain uses TRBV7-9 with TRBJ1-1; 7 bases align to TRBD1. This CDR3 spans 14 amino acids. Germline values: CDR1 SEHNR, CDR2 FQNEAQ (reference sequence). The V gene end was trimmed by 6 bases and the J gene end by 5 bases; junction bases not matched to a gene: 9. CDR3 loop: CASRGFTGETEAFF. In DNA form, the CDR3 reads TGTGCCAGCAGAGGGTTCACAGGGGAAACTGAAGCTTTCTTT.

Notes on this clone: The same CDR3 arises from other DNA sequences in this sample as well. CDR3 region: CASSGTGGNQPQHF. CDR3 DNA sequence: TGTGCCAGTAGTGGGACAGGCGGCAATCAGCCCCAGCATTTT. The chain links TRBV19 to TRBJ1-5; 8 positions agree with TRBD1. The CDR3 has 14 amino acids. Germline V gene lookup returns CDR1 LNHDA and CDR2 SQIVND (reference sequence). The V gene end was trimmed by 5 bases and the J gene end by 2 bases; junction bases not matched to a gene: 2.

The chain joins TRBV5-1 to TRBJ1-2; D is unclear. CDR1 is SGHRS, CDR2 YFSETQ, per germline. CDR3 length: 16 amino acids. V lost 0 bases and J lost 1, with 13 bases in between. The CDR3 sequence: CASSLAPGGGNYGYTF. The CDR3 nucleotides are TGCGCCAGCAGCTTGGCCCCGGGAGGAGGTAACTATGGCTACACCTTC.

The chain is built from TRBV15 and TRBJ2-1; 9 bases match TRBD2. This CDR3 is 17 amino acids long. V gave up 0 bases and J gave up 2 bases; unmatched junction bases: 5. In germline, CDR1 is LNHNV, CDR2 YYDKDF (reference sequence). For the CDR3, the DNA is TGTGCCACCAGCAGAGAGGGGGCGGGAGGGCCCTACAATGAGCAGTTCTTC. As protein: CATSREGAGGPYNEQFF.

The rearrangement uses TRBV7-8 and TRBJ2-7; no clear D. The CDR3 is 12 amino acids. Looked up from germline, CDR1 is SGHVS and CDR2 is FQNEAQ. V dropped 1 base and J dropped 3 bases, with 4 bases sitting between them. CDR3: CASSLDIYEQYF. The CDR3 nucleotides read TGTGCCAGCAGCTTAGATATCTACGAGCAGTACTTC.

This rearrangement joins TRBV4-3 to TRBJ2-1, with D hard to call. Looked up from germline, CDR1 is LGHNA and CDR2 is YSLEER. The ends were cut back, 1 base at V and 0 bases at J, with 7 bases in the middle. The CDR3 extends over 15 amino acids. This CDR3 is CASSQVQASYNEQFF. In DNA, the CDR3 is TGCGCCAGCAGCCAAGTTCAGGCCTCCTACAATGAGCAGTTCTTC.

V usage is TRBV10-1 and J usage is TRBJ1-1, with TRBD1 identical over 7 bases. Germline CDR1 is WNHNN and CDR2 is SYGVQD (reference sequence). The CDR3 is 15 residues long. The ends lost 3 bases at V and 1 base at J; junction bases unmatched: 5. The CDR3 protein is CASSDFPGGNTEAFF. The CDR3 DNA reads as TGCGCCAGCAGTGACTTCCCAGGGGGGAACACTGAAGCTTTCTTT.

This chain links TRBV5-6 with TRBJ1-4; 8 bases are shared with TRBD1. V lost 1 base and J lost 6; bases outside the gene matches: 2. This CDR3 spans 14 amino acids. Germline V gene lookup returns CDR1 SGHDT and CDR2 YYEEEE. In nucleotides, the CDR3 is TGTGCCAGCAGCTTGTCAGGGGGCTATGAAAAACTGTTTTTT. Amino acids: CASSLSGGYEKLFF.

The rearrangement joins TRBV4-1 to TRBJ1-5, with TRBD1 as a possible D gene (5 bases). Germline lookup yields CDR1 MGHRA and CDR2 YSYEKL. CDR3 length equals 15 residues. Trimming pared 3 bases from V and 6 bases from J, leaving 15 bases between. CDR3 in DNA: TGCGCCAGCAGCCATAGGACGACAGACACTCAGCCCCAGCATTTT. It specifies CASSHRTTDTQPQHF.

V usage is TRBV4-2 and J usage is TRBJ2-1; 10 bases agree with TRBD2. The length of the CDR3 is 17 residues. The V gene end was trimmed by 2 bases and the J gene end by 7 bases; junction bases not matched to a gene: 11. Germline V gives CDR1 LGHNA, CDR2 YNFKEQ. The CDR3 nucleotides are TGTGCCAGCAGCCAATTCACTCCGGGACTAGCGTTTAATGAGCAGTTCTTC. This sequence encodes CASSQFTPGLAFNEQFF.

The CDR3 nucleotides are TGTGCCAGCAGCTTAACCGGACTAGCGGGAGATGAGCAGTTCTTC. As protein: CASSLTGLAGDEQFF. The chain couples TRBV7-3 to TRBJ2-1; TRBD2 matches at 13 bases. The ends lost 0 bases at V and 8 bases at J; junction bases unmatched: 1. The germline V gene encodes CDR1 SGHTA and CDR2 FQGTGA. There are 15 residues in the CDR3.

The chain couples TRBV10-3 to TRBJ2-1; a possible D gene is TRBD2 (6 bases). Germline V gene sequence: CDR1 ENHRY, CDR2 SYGVKD. Trimming shortened V by 6 bases and J by 5 bases, and 11 bases separated the two germline ends. The length of the CDR3 is 13 residues. The CDR3 region has the DNA TGTGCCATCAGGTCCGGAGGGGACAATGAGCAGTTCTTC. The encoded protein is CAIRSGGDNEQFF.

The V and J genes are TRBV6-4 and TRBJ2-3; TRBD2 aligns across 9 bases. The CDR3 covers 15 residues. The V segment lost 6 bases and the J segment 1 base; nucleotides outside the gene matches: 5. CDR1 is MRHNA, CDR2 SNTAGT, per germline. The CDR3 loop is CASRKLAGGTDTQYF. The CDR3 coding sequence is TGTGCCAGCAGGAAACTAGCGGGCGGCACAGATACGCAGTATTTT.

The chain combines TRBV15 with TRBJ2-2, with 7 bases lining up with TRBD2. The CDR3 runs to 16 residues. J lost 4 bases, V lost 1 base, and 6 bases had no gene match. Germline-derived CDR1 and CDR2 are LNHNV and YYDKDF (reference sequence). Here the CDR3 DNA reads TGTGCCACCAGCAGAGTCGGGGGAGGGGCCACCGGGGAGCTGTTTTTT. Protein product: CATSRVGGGATGELFF.